These 27 T cell receptor beta chains originate from one sample sequenced in a study of T cell repertoires in cytomegalovirus infection. MiXCR, run by TCRdb on the reads, gives a single entry per CDR3 protein. The sample comprises about 440,000 distinct CDR3 sequences, approximately 31% of which are singletons, and roughly an eighth rests with the top ten. The material sequenced was PBMCs. These receptors were collected from a human donor in good health (CMV status not recorded). Some clones in this sample may be carry-over from other donors' samples.

As DNA, the CDR3 is TGCAGTGCCGACTTAGGCGATCGACCCTACAATGAGCAGTTCTTC. It is translated as CSADLGDRPYNEQFF. The chain is built from TRBV20-1 and TRBJ2-1; D is uncertain. Between the trimmed V and J ends, which lost 6 bases and 2 bases, there was a span of 17 bases. Germline assignment: CDR1 DFQATT and CDR2 SNEGSKA (reference sequence). The CDR3 consists of 15 residues.

The table lists this clonotype with a few counts. The gene calls are TRBV28 and TRBJ2-1; 7 bases fit TRBD1. The CDR3 loop spans 15 amino acids. The germline CDR1 and CDR2 sequences are MDHEN and SYDVKM. Unmatched junction bases numbered 8, after V lost 3 bases and J lost 6 bases. CDR3 nucleotide sequence: TGTGCCAGCAGTTTTTTGACAGGGTTCCGCAATGAGCAGTTCTTC. Translation: CASSFLTGFRNEQFF.

This clonotype was counted at least ten times. The J gene is TRBJ2-7, the V gene TRBV7-8, with a tentative D call TRBD1 (6 bases). The CDR3 consists of 14 residues. CDR1 is SGHVS and CDR2 is FQNEAQ in the germline V gene. V dropped 2 bases and J dropped 6 bases, with 14 bases sitting between them. The CDR3: CASSLQGLGGEQYF. The CDR3 DNA reads TGTGCCAGCAGCTTACAGGGGCTTGGCGGCGAGCAGTACTTC.

This chain links TRBV5-4 with TRBJ2-7; tentative D call: TRBD2 (5 bases). The germline V gene encodes CDR1 SGHNT and CDR2 YYREEE (reference sequence). V lost 4 bases and J lost 5, with 16 bases in between. The CDR3 runs to 14 residues. Here the CDR3 reads CASSARHEGDEQYF. As DNA, the CDR3 is TGTGCCAGCAGCGCTCGACACGAGGGTGACGAGCAGTACTTC.

The chain carries TRBV20-1 and TRBJ1-5; TRBD1 might be the D (5 bases). The CDR3 consists of 16 residues. Germline V gene lookup returns CDR1 DFQATT and CDR2 SNEGSKA (reference sequence). V was cut by 1 base and J by 5 bases, with 18 bases left in between. The CDR3 is CSARAPRDWDHQPQHF. DNA of the CDR3: TGCAGTGCTAGAGCCCCCCGGGACTGGGACCATCAGCCCCAGCATTTT.

This clonotype was observed a handful of times. J is TRBJ1-6 and V is TRBV6-1; TRBD1 agrees at 9 bases. The germline gives CDR1 MNHNS, CDR2 SASEGT. This CDR3 is 16 amino acids long. V lost 2 bases and J lost 4; bases outside the gene matches: 3. In DNA form, the CDR3 reads TGTGCCAGCAGTGAAAGGGACAGGGTATATAATTCACCCCTCCACTTT. It codes for CASSERDRVYNSPLHF.

The chain carries TRBV29-1 and TRBJ1-2, with 12 bases fitting TRBD1. Germline V lookup: CDR1 SQVTM, CDR2 ANQGSEA. The trim removed 7 bases at V and 0 bases at J, leaving 12 bases unmatched. CDR3 length: 17 amino acids. The CDR3 sequence: CSAGAGDRGPPNYGYTF. Here the CDR3 DNA reads TGCAGCGCCGGGGCGGGGGACAGGGGGCCCCCTAACTATGGCTACACCTTC.

This clonotype has at least ten counts. The genes are TRBV7-6 and TRBJ1-5; D not certain. The germline CDR1 and CDR2 sequences are SGHVS and FNYEAQ. The CDR3 extends over 16 amino acids. Trimming took 1 base from V and 3 from J, leaving 13 bases between them. CDR3 sequence (DNA): TGTGCCAGCAGCTTAGGGCAGGCCGGGGTCAATCAGCCCCAGCATTTT. Translating it yields CASSLGQAGVNQPQHF.

CDR3 loop: CASSPTGQNNSPLHF. As DNA, the CDR3 is TGTGCCAGCTCACCAACGGGACAGAATAATTCACCCCTCCACTTT. The rearrangement joins TRBV18 to TRBJ1-6, with 7 positions matching TRBD1. V lost 2 bases and J lost 5; bases outside the gene matches: 3. The V gene's germline CDR1 is KGHSH and CDR2 LQKENI. The CDR3 length is 15 residues.

This chain joins TRBV27 and TRBJ1-1, with D perhaps TRBD1 (5 bases). The germline V and J ends were trimmed by 3 bases and 5 bases, with 13 bases remaining between them. CDR1 MNHEY and CDR2 SMNVEV come from the germline V gene (reference sequence). The CDR3 runs 14 residues. CDR3 in amino acids: CASSFRRVGTEAFF. CDR3 in DNA: TGTGCCAGCAGTTTCCGCAGGGTTGGGACTGAAGCTTTCTTT.

V is TRBV10-3 and J is TRBJ1-4; no clear D gene. CDR3 length equals 14 residues. Per the germline V gene, CDR1 is ENHRY and CDR2 is SYGVKD. Trimming cost V 0 bases and J 6 bases, with 8 bases left between them. The CDR3 spells CAISESGNDEKLFF. The DNA for the CDR3 is TGTGCCATCAGTGAGTCCGGGAATGATGAAAAACTGTTTTTT.

The chain recombines TRBV7-2 with TRBJ2-1; D not resolved. Trimming removed 8 bases from V and 2 bases from J, with 10 bases in between. CDR3 length equals 13 residues. From germline, CDR1 is SGHTA and CDR2 FQGNSA. Written as DNA, the CDR3 is TGTGCCAGCGGAACTGGTGCCTACAATGAGCAGTTCTTC. The encoded protein is CASGTGAYNEQFF.

In the case of this clonotype: An end of the junction does not agree with germline; a read error may underlie this. The V gene is TRBV7-7, the J gene TRBJ1-5, with 7 positions matching TRBD1. CDR3 length equals 17 residues. In germline, CDR1 is SSHAT, CDR2 FNYEAQ (reference sequence). CDR3 residues: CASSLRRDRNYNQPQHF. CDR3 DNA: TGTGCTAGCAGCTTAAGGCGGGACAGAAATTACAATCAGCCCCAGCATTTT.

This clonotype was counted only a few times. The CDR3 spells CASSIPGQAGYGYTF. In DNA form, the CDR3 reads TGTGCCAGCAGCATACCGGGACAGGCAGGCTATGGCTACACCTTC. The chain links TRBV7-9 to TRBJ1-2; the match to TRBD1 covers 8 bases. CDR3 length equals 15 residues. The junction had 9 bases not matched to a gene; V was cut back by 5 bases and J by 4 bases. CDR1 and CDR2 from the germline V gene are SEHNR and FQNEAQ (reference sequence).

This clonotype came up a few times. This rearrangement joins TRBV2 to TRBJ2-3, with 10 bases identical to TRBD2. The CDR3 totals 17 residues. The V and J ends lost 8 bases and 6 bases, in that order; junction bases with no gene match: 17. CDR1 and CDR2 from the germline V gene are SNHLY and FYNNEI. The CDR3 loop reads CASFTAYSGGLSDTQYF. The CDR3 coding sequence is TGTGCCAGCTTCACGGCGTATAGCGGGGGGTTGTCGGATACGCAGTATTTT.

This clonotype was seen many times. This chain links TRBV12-3 or TRBV12-4 with TRBJ2-7; 12 bases map to TRBD2. This CDR3 contains 16 residues. The V gene end was trimmed by 6 bases and the J gene end by 0 bases; junction bases not matched to a gene: 6. The CDR3 DNA is TGTGCCAGCAGCCTAACTAGCGGGGGGAGCTCCTACGAGCAGTACTTC. This gives the protein CASSLTSGGSSYEQYF.

This clonotype is categorized as medium-sized. The rearrangement uses TRBV5-1 and TRBJ2-1; TRBD1 is a possible D gene (6 bases). CDR1 SGHRS and CDR2 YFSETQ come from the germline V gene. V was shortened by 3 bases and J by 5 bases, with 12 bases between the two germline ends. The CDR3 extends over 14 amino acids. The CDR3 region has the DNA TGCGCCAGCAGCTCATGGACAGAACACAATGAGCAGTTCTTC. Its protein is CASSSWTEHNEQFF. The entire variable domain, with the rest obtained from reference TRBV5-1 and TRBJ2-1, is as follows: KAGVTQTPRYLIKTRGQQVTLSCSPISGHRSVSWYQQTPGQGLQFLFEYFSETQRNKGNFPGRFSGRQFSNSRSEMNVSTLELGDSALYLCASSSWTEHNEQFFGPGTRLTVL.

The V call is TRBV12-3 or TRBV12-4, the J call TRBJ2-7; no firm D call. The CDR3 runs 13 residues. Between the trimmed V and J ends, which lost 7 bases and 0 bases, there was a span of 10 bases. CDR3 in DNA: TGTGCCAGCATTCCCAGGAGCTCCTACGAGCAGTACTTC. Encoded protein: CASIPRSSYEQYF.

The V gene is TRBV7-2, the J gene TRBJ2-1; 10 positions match TRBD2. Trimming took 8 bases from V and 0 from J; bases not matched to a gene: 16. This CDR3 region has 19 residues. Germline V gene lookup returns CDR1 SGHTA and CDR2 FQGNSA. In DNA form, the CDR3 reads TGTGCCAGCCTCCCCCAGAAGCGGGGGGGCCCCGTCTCCTACAATGAGCAGTTCTTC. Residues: CASLPQKRGGPVSYNEQFF.

The table lists this clonotype with a few counts. V is TRBV12-3 or TRBV12-4 and J is TRBJ2-4; D is possibly TRBD2 (5 bases). Trimming pared 6 bases from V and 0 bases from J, leaving 9 bases between. The CDR3 extends over 14 amino acids. Here the CDR3 DNA reads TGTGCCAGCAGCCGGGATCTAGCCAAAAACATTCAGTACTTC. Protein: CASSRDLAKNIQYF.

This clonotype was counted ten times or more. This chain links TRBV7-2 with TRBJ2-1, with 11 bases fitting TRBD2. There are 16 residues in the CDR3. CDR1 and CDR2 (germline): SGHTA, FQGNSA. The ends lost 1 base at V and 9 bases at J; junction bases unmatched: 8. In nucleotides, the CDR3 is TGTGCCAGCAGCTTAGTTGCGACTAGCGGGACGTTTGAGCAGTTCTTC. Its translation is CASSLVATSGTFEQFF. The variable domain in full, with the rest retrieved from reference TRBV7-2 and TRBJ2-1, is GAGVSQSPSNKVTEKGKDVELRCDPISGHTALYWYRQSLGQGLEFLIYFQGNSAPDKSGLPSDRFSAERTGGSVSTLTIQRTQQEDSAVYLCASSLVATSGTFEQFFGPGTRLTVL.

As regards this clonotype: Its ends do not fully match the called genes, so a read error is possible. The V gene is TRBV27, the J gene TRBJ2-3, with TRBD1 as a possible D gene (6 bases). The CDR3 runs 14 residues. CDR1 is MNHEY, CDR2 SMNVEV, per germline (reference sequence). CDR3 DNA sequence: TGTGCCAGCAGACCCGACAGGCGCACAGAGACGCAGTATTTT. Encoded protein: CASRPDRRTETQYF.

This rearrangement joins TRBV12-3 or TRBV12-4 to TRBJ2-5, with D perhaps matching TRBD1 (5 bases). The V and J ends lost 1 base and 1 base respectively, with 10 bases between them. The CDR3 extends over 15 amino acids. The CDR3 here is CASSLEDGAQETQYF. The CDR3 DNA sequence: TGTGCCAGCAGTTTAGAGGATGGGGCCCAAGAGACCCAGTACTTC.

This clonotype was seen a few times. This chain links TRBV7-9 with TRBJ1-2, with TRBD1 identical over 7 bases. CDR1 and CDR2 (germline): SEHNR, FQNEAQ (reference sequence). The CDR3 runs 16 residues. Trimming removed 5 bases from V and 4 bases from J; junction bases left unmatched: 13. The CDR3 bases are TGTGCCAGCAGCAGACAGGGTAGAGAATCCGTCTATGGCTACACCTTC. Its protein is CASSRQGRESVYGYTF.

The CDR3 sequence: CASSSEESLGTEAFF. CDR3 DNA: TGTGCCAGCAGCTCAGAGGAGTCATTGGGGACTGAAGCTTTCTTT. The genes are TRBV7-4 and TRBJ1-1; D call uncertain. The CDR3 has 15 residues. Trimming shortened V by 4 bases and J by 5 bases, and 17 bases separated the two germline ends. Germline CDR1 reads SGHVT; CDR2 reads SQSDAQ.

This clonotype was recorded many times. The V call is TRBV11-2, the J call TRBJ2-7, with 9 bases fitting TRBD1. The trim removed 1 base at V and 1 base at J, leaving 5 bases unmatched. This CDR3 comprises 16 residues. The germline V gene has CDR1 SGHAT and CDR2 FQNNGV. CDR3 coding DNA: TGTGCCAGCAGCTTAGGATGGACAGGGGATTCCTACGAGCAGTACTTC. This sequence encodes CASSLGWTGDSYEQYF.

The V and J genes are TRBV6-6 and TRBJ1-5; D might be TRBD1 (6 bases). The CDR3 has 13 amino acids. The germline V gene has CDR1 MNHNY and CDR2 SVGAGI (reference sequence). The V end was cut by 6 bases, the J end by 9 bases, with 15 bases between. CDR3 nucleotide sequence: TGTGCCAGCAGGCCGGGACAATGGGGGCCCCAGCATTTT. Encoded protein: CASRPGQWGPQHF.